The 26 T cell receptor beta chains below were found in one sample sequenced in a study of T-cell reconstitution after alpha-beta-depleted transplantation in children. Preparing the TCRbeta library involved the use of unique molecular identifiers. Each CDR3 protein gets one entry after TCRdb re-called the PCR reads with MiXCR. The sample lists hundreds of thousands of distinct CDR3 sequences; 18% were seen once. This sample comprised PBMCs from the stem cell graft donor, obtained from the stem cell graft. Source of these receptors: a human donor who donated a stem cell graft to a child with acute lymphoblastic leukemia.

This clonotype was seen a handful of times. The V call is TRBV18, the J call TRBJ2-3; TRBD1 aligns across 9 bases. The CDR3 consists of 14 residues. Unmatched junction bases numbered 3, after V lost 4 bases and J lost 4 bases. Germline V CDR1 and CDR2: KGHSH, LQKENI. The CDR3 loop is CASSLGQGPDTQYF. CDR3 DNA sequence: TGTGCCAGCTCACTCGGACAGGGGCCAGATACGCAGTATTTT.

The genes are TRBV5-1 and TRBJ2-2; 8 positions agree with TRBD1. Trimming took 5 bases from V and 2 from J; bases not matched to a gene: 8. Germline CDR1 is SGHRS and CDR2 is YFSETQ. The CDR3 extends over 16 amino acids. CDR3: CASRLTTGVNTGELFF. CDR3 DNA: TGCGCCAGCAGGCTTACGACAGGGGTTAACACCGGGGAGCTGTTTTTT.

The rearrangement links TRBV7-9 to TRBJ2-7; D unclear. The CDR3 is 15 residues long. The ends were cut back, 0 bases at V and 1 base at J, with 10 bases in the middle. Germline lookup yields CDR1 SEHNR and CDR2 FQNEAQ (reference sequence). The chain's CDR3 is CASSLAYPGSYEQYF. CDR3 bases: TGTGCCAGCAGCTTAGCGTACCCAGGTTCCTACGAGCAGTACTTC.

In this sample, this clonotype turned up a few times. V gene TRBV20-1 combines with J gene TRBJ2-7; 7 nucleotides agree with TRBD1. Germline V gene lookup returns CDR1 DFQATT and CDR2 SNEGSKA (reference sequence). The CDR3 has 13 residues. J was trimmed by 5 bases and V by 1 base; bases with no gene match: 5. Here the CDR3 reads CSARGGTENEQYF. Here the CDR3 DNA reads TGCAGTGCTAGAGGGGGGACAGAAAACGAGCAGTACTTC.

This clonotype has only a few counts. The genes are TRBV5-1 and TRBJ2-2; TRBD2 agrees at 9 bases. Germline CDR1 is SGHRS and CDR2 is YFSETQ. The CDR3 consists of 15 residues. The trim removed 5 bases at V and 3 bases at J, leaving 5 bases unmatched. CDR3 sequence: CASRTREGDTGELFF. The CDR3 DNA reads TGCGCCAGCAGGACGCGGGAGGGCGACACCGGGGAGCTGTTTTTT.

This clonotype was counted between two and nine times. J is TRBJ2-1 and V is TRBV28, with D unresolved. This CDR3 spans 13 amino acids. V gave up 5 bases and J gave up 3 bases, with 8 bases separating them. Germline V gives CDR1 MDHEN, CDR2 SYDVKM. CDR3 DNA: TGTGCCAGCAGTCCTGATATCTACAATGAGCAGTTCTTC. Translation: CASSPDIYNEQFF. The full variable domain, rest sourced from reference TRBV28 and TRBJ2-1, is DVKVTQSSRYLVKRTGEKVFLECVQDMDHENMFWYRQDPGLGLRLIYFSYDVKMKEKGDIPEGYSVSREKKERFSLILESASTNQTSMYLCASSPDIYNEQFFGPGTRLTVL.

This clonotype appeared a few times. The CDR3 loop is CASSSEWSPSSYNEQFF. CDR3 in DNA: TGTGCCAGCAGCTCAGAGTGGTCCCCCAGCTCCTACAATGAGCAGTTCTTC. This chain uses TRBV7-9 with TRBJ2-1; no definite D call. This CDR3 contains 17 residues. V lost 4 bases and J lost 0, with 16 bases in between. CDR1 SEHNR and CDR2 FQNEAQ come from the germline V gene (reference sequence). Full variable domain (rest looked up from reference TRBV7-9 and TRBJ2-1): DTGVSQNPRHKITKRGQNVTFRCDPISEHNRLYWYRQTLGQGPEFLTYFQNEAQLEKSRLLSDRFSAERPKGSFSTLEIQRTEQGDSAMYLCASSSEWSPSSYNEQFFGPGTRLTVL.

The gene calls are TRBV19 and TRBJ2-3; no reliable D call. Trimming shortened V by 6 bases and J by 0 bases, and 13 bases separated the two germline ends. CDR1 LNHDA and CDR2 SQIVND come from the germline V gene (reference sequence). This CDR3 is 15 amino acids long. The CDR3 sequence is CASSDRASSTDTQYF. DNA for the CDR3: TGTGCCAGTAGCGATCGGGCCAGTAGCACAGATACGCAGTATTTT.

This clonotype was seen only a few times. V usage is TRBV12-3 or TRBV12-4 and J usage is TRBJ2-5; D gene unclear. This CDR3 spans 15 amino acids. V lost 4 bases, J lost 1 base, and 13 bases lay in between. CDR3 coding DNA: TGTGCCAGCAGTTCCCCTGGACCGCTCCAAGAGACCCAGTACTTC. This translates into CASSSPGPLQETQYF.

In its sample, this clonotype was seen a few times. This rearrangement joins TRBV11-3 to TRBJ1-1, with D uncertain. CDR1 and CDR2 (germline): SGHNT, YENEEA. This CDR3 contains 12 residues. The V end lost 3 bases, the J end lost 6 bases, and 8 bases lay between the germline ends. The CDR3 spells CASSFRNSEAFF. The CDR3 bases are TGTGCCAGCAGCTTTCGAAATTCTGAAGCTTTCTTT.

CDR3 coding DNA: TGTGCCAGCAGCTTGTTCGGTCTGGGAGTCACTGAAGCTTTCTTT. This sequence encodes CASSLFGLGVTEAFF. This chain connects TRBV5-5 to TRBJ1-1; no definite D call. Germline-derived CDR1 and CDR2 are SGHKS and YYEKEE (reference sequence). Trimming cost V 1 base and J 4 bases, with 14 bases left between them. The CDR3 is made up of 15 amino acids.

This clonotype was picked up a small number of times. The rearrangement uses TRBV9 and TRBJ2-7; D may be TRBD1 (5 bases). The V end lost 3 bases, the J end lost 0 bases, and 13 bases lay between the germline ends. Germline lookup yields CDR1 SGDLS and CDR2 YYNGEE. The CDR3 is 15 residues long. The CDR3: CASSAHLGASYEQYF. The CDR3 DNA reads TGTGCCAGCAGCGCACACCTTGGGGCCTCCTACGAGCAGTACTTC.

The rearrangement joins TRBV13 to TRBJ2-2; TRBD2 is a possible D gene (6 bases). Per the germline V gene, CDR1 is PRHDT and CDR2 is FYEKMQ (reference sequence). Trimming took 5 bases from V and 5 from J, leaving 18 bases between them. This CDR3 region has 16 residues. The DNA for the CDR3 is TGTGCCAGCAGCCTAGAGACCGGGGGTGGTACCGGGGAGCTGTTTTTT. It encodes CASSLETGGGTGELFF.

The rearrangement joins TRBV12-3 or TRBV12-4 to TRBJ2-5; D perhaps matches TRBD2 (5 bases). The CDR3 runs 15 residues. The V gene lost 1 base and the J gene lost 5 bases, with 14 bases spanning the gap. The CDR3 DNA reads TGTGCCAGCAGTTTAGGCCAGGCCTCGGGGGAGACCCAGTACTTC. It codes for CASSLGQASGETQYF.

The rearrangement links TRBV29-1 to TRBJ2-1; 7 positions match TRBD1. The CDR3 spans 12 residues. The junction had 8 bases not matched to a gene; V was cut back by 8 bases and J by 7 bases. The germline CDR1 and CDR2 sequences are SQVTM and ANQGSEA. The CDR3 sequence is CSSRTGGNEQFF. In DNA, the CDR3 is TGCAGCTCACGGACAGGTGGGAATGAGCAGTTCTTC.

The CDR3 loop reads CASMLRGGTGELFF. The CDR3 nucleotides are TGTGCCAGCATGCTAAGGGGAGGTACCGGGGAGCTGTTTTTT. The chain combines TRBV25-1 with TRBJ2-2, with D perhaps TRBD2 (6 bases). This CDR3 contains 14 residues. Trimming left V 7 bases short and J 5 bases short, with 14 bases between. Germline CDR1 and CDR2: MGHDK and SYGVNS.

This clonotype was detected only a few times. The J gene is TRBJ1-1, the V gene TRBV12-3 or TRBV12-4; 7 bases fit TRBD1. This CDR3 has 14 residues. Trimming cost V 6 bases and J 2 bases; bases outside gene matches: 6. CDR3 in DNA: TGTGCCAGCAGGGCCCAGGGGGTTAACACTGAAGCTTTCTTT. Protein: CASRAQGVNTEAFF.

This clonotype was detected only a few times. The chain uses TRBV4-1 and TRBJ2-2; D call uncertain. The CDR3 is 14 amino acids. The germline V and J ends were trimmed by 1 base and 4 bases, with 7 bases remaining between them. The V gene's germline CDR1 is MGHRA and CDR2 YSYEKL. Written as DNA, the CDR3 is TGCGCCAGCAGCCAAGTCGTGGGCACCGGGGAGCTGTTTTTT. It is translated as CASSQVVGTGELFF.

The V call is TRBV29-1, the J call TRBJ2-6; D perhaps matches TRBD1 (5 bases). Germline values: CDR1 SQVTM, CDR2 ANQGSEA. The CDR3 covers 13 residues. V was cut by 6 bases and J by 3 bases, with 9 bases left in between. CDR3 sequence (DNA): TGCAGCGTATTAGGGGATGGGGCCAACGTCCTGACTTTC. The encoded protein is CSVLGDGANVLTF.

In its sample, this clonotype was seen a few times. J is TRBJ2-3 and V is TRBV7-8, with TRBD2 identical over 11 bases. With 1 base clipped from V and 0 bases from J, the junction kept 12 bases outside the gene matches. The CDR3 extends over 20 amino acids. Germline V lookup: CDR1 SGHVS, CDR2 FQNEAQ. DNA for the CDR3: TGTGCCAGCAGCTTAGGTTATCGGTCTAGCGGGAGGTCTAGCACAGATACGCAGTATTTT. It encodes CASSLGYRSSGRSSTDTQYF.

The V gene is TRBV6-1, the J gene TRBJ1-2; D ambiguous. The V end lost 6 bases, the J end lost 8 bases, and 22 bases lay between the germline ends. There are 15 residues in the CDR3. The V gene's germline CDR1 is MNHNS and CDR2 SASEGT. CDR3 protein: CASRSKSRGKVGYTF. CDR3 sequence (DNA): TGTGCCAGCAGGTCTAAGAGTAGAGGAAAAGTAGGCTACACCTTC.

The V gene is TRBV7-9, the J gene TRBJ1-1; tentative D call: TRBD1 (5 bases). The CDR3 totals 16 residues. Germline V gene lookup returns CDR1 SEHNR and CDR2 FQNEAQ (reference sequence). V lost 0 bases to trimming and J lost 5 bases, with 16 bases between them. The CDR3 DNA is TGTGCCAGCAGCTTAGCGCAATGGATGGGGGGAACTGAAGCTTTCTTT. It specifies CASSLAQWMGGTEAFF.

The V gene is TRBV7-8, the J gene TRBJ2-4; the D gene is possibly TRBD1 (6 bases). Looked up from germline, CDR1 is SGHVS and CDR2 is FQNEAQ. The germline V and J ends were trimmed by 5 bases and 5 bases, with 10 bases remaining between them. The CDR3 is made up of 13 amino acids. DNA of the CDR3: TGTGCCAGCAGCATAAGACAGGAAAACATTCAGTACTTC. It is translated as CASSIRQENIQYF.

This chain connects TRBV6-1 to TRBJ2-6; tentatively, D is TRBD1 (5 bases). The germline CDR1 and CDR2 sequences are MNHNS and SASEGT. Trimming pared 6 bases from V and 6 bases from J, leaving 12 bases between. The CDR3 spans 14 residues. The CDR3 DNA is TGTGCCAGCAGGCTACAGGAGTTGGCCAACGTCCTGACTTTC. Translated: CASRLQELANVLTF.

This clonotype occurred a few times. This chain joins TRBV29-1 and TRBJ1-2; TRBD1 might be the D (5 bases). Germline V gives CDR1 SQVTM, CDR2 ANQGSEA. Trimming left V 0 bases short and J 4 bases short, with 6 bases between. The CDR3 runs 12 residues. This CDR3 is CSVEETAYGYTF. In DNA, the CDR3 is TGCAGCGTTGAAGAGACAGCCTATGGCTACACCTTC.

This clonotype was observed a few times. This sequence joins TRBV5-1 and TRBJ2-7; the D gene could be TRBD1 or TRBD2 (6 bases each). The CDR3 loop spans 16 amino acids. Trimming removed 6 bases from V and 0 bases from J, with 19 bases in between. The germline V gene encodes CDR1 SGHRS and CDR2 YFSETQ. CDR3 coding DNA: TGCGCCAGCACTCTGGTCGGGGGCGGGCACTCCTACGAGCAGTACTTC. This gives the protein CASTLVGGGHSYEQYF.